This is a list of T cell receptor beta chains from one sample in a study of blood T cell repertoires in COVID-19. Assay: immunoSEQ multiplex PCR; the TCRdb copy retains only in-frame clones and omits some. Of about 250,000 clones listed, roughly 84% are singletons. The sample consisted of PBMCs or T cells enriched from blood (not recorded which). These receptors were taken from a man aged 50-59 years who had recovered from COVID-19. Both conserved end residues are part of each CDR3. The size entry is marked missing in some rows and otherwise reads once, few, many or a size class.

J,size,V,length,CDR3
TRBJ1-2,NA,TRBV5-1,15,CASSLTGGQGYGYTF
TRBJ1-2,few,TRBV2,14,CASKGAPALYGYTF
TRBJ1-5,NA,TRBV11-2,15,CASSLGAGRDQPQHF
TRBJ1-6,NA,TRBV9,14,CASSVNTGNSPLHF
TRBJ2-2,NA,TRBV3-1/TRBV3-2,14,CASSRPSSAGELFF
TRBJ2-3,NA,TRBV27,15,CASSTTGQLTDTQYF
TRBJ1-5,NA,TRBV9,14,CASSPRQGGQPQHF
TRBJ1-2,NA,TRBV30,12,CAWSSRGGGYTF
TRBJ2-7,NA,TRBV5-1,14,CASSFETPSYEQYF
TRBJ2-1,NA,TRBV28,12,CVVQSANNEQFF
TRBJ1-2,NA,TRBV7-3,17,CASSPGGGRRLSYGYTF
TRBJ1-3,NA,TRBV30,14,CAWSVEAGGNTIYF
TRBJ1-5,NA,TRBV11-2,13,CASSRQGNQPQHF
TRBJ1-2,NA,TRBV19,14,CASTGTGYLWGYTF
TRBJ1-2,few,TRBV18,12,CASKGSNYGYTF
TRBJ1-5,NA,TRBV3-1/TRBV3-2,14,CASSQASRQGTQHF
TRBJ1-4,NA,TRBV21-1,16,CASSRQRDRSNEKLFF
TRBJ2-3,NA,TRBV6-5,12,CASSSGLFTQYF
TRBJ2-7,NA,TRBV7-7,13,CASSLQQGYEQYF
TRBJ1-3,few,TRBV10-3,12,CAISSGGNTIYF
TRBJ1-2,NA,TRBV4-1,17,CASSQDSVTGANYGYTF
TRBJ2-2,once,TRBV6-5,14,CASSYGPETGELFF
TRBJ1-2,NA,TRBV3-1/TRBV3-2,15,CASSQGERGSYGYTF
TRBJ2-1,NA,TRBV19,17,CASSMASGTLSYNEQFF
TRBJ2-3,NA,TRBV7-2,15,CASSLGGLFRDTQYF
TRBJ1-3,NA,TRBV4-1,16,CASSQAGTGAGNTIYF
TRBJ2-7,NA,TRBV2,11,CASKAGREQYF
TRBJ2-5,NA,TRBV7-5,15,CARRPTLADQETQYF
TRBJ2-7,NA,TRBV5-1,18,CASSTGLAGGLFAYEQYF
TRBJ2-1,NA,TRBV7-9,11,CASTLSGEQFF
TRBJ1-2,NA,TRBV11-2,13,CASSRGGNYGYTF
TRBJ1-4,NA,TRBV3-1/TRBV3-2,17,CASSQDRFRNRAEKLFF
TRBJ1-4,NA,TRBV14,15,CASSPLETGHEKLFF